These 5 T cell receptor beta chains came from one sample sequenced in a study of blood T cell repertoires in COVID-19 (dated by TCRdb to 2018 to 2021). The library relied on the immunoSEQ multiplex PCR assay. TCRdb retrieved this table from immuneACCESS and kept in-frame rearrangements only. Not all clones are present; in checked studies, unresolved V genes account for under half, and no reason is known for the remainder. The sample table holds around 500,000 clones, of which around nine tenths were seen once. Together, the top ten hold just over 8% of the sample. The sample taken for sequencing was PBMCs or T cells enriched from blood (not recorded which). These receptors were collected from a woman aged 60 to 75 who had recovered from COVID-19.

CDR3: CASSLGTGGRNEQFF. The CDR3 DNA reads TGTGCCAGCAGCTTAGGGACAGGGGGGCGCAATGAGCAGTTCTTC. The chain joins TRBV7-2 to TRBJ2-1, with 10 bases lining up with TRBD1. V lost 1 base, J lost 6 bases, and 3 bases stayed unmatched. CDR1 SGHTA and CDR2 FQGNSA come from the germline V gene. This CDR3 comprises 15 residues.

The V gene is TRBV14, the J gene TRBJ1-2; 9 bases map to TRBD1. The CDR3 loop spans 14 amino acids. Trimming cost V 5 bases and J 5 bases; bases outside gene matches: 6. Germline loops: CDR1 SGHDN, CDR2 FVKESK. The CDR3 coding sequence is TGTGCCAGCAGCACCACAGGGGGCAAGTATGGCTACACCTTC. It is translated as CASSTTGGKYGYTF.

The chain carries TRBV10-3 and TRBJ2-7, with TRBD1 matching 8 bases. CDR1 is ENHRY, CDR2 SYGVKD, per germline. Trimming removed 5 bases from V and 6 bases from J; junction bases left unmatched: 9. The CDR3 totals 14 residues. The CDR3 sequence: CAISIQGESSEQYF. DNA for the CDR3: TGTGCCATCAGTATACAGGGGGAATCTTCCGAGCAGTACTTC.

This chain's CDR3 is CASSARGQSTEAFF. In nucleotides, the CDR3 is TGTGCCAGCAGTGCTAGGGGGCAGAGCACTGAAGCTTTCTTT. This chain connects TRBV2 to TRBJ1-1, with TRBD1 identical over 7 bases. Per germline, CDR1 SNHLY and CDR2 FYNNEI. V was clipped by 4 bases and J by 4 bases; unmatched bases: 6. The CDR3 extends over 14 amino acids.

The V call is TRBV19, the J call TRBJ1-6; 8 nucleotides agree with TRBD1. The CDR3 is 15 amino acids. Losses at the gene ends were 3 bases for V and 8 bases for J; bases not matched to a gene: 6. The germline V gene has CDR1 LNHDA and CDR2 SQIVND (reference sequence). The CDR3 is CASSINRGSDSPLHF. The CDR3 bases are TGTGCCAGTAGTATCAACAGGGGGTCTGATTCACCCCTCCACTTT.